This T cell receptor (beta chain) was captured in a study of CD8 T cells in ankylosing spondylitis. TCRdb ran MiXCR on the 5' RACE reads and lists one entry per CDR3 protein. Altogether a few hundred thousand distinct CDR3 sequences are present, approximately 22% being singletons, with the ten largest covering about 12%. This CDR3 comprises 16 residues. V dropped 3 bases and J dropped 2 bases, with 20 bases sitting between them. From germline, CDR1 is DFQATT and CDR2 SNEGSKA (reference sequence). Sample: blood, either unsorted or a sorted T cell fraction (not recorded which). The V gene is TRBV20-1, the J gene TRBJ2-7; D is tentatively TRBD1 or TRBD2 (7 bases each). The source is a male donor with ankylosing spondylitis or in good health (not recorded which). The CDR3 coding sequence is TGCAGTGCTAGCACTTACCAGGGGGGGAGAACCTACGAGCAGTACTTC. It encodes CSASTYQGGRTYEQYF.